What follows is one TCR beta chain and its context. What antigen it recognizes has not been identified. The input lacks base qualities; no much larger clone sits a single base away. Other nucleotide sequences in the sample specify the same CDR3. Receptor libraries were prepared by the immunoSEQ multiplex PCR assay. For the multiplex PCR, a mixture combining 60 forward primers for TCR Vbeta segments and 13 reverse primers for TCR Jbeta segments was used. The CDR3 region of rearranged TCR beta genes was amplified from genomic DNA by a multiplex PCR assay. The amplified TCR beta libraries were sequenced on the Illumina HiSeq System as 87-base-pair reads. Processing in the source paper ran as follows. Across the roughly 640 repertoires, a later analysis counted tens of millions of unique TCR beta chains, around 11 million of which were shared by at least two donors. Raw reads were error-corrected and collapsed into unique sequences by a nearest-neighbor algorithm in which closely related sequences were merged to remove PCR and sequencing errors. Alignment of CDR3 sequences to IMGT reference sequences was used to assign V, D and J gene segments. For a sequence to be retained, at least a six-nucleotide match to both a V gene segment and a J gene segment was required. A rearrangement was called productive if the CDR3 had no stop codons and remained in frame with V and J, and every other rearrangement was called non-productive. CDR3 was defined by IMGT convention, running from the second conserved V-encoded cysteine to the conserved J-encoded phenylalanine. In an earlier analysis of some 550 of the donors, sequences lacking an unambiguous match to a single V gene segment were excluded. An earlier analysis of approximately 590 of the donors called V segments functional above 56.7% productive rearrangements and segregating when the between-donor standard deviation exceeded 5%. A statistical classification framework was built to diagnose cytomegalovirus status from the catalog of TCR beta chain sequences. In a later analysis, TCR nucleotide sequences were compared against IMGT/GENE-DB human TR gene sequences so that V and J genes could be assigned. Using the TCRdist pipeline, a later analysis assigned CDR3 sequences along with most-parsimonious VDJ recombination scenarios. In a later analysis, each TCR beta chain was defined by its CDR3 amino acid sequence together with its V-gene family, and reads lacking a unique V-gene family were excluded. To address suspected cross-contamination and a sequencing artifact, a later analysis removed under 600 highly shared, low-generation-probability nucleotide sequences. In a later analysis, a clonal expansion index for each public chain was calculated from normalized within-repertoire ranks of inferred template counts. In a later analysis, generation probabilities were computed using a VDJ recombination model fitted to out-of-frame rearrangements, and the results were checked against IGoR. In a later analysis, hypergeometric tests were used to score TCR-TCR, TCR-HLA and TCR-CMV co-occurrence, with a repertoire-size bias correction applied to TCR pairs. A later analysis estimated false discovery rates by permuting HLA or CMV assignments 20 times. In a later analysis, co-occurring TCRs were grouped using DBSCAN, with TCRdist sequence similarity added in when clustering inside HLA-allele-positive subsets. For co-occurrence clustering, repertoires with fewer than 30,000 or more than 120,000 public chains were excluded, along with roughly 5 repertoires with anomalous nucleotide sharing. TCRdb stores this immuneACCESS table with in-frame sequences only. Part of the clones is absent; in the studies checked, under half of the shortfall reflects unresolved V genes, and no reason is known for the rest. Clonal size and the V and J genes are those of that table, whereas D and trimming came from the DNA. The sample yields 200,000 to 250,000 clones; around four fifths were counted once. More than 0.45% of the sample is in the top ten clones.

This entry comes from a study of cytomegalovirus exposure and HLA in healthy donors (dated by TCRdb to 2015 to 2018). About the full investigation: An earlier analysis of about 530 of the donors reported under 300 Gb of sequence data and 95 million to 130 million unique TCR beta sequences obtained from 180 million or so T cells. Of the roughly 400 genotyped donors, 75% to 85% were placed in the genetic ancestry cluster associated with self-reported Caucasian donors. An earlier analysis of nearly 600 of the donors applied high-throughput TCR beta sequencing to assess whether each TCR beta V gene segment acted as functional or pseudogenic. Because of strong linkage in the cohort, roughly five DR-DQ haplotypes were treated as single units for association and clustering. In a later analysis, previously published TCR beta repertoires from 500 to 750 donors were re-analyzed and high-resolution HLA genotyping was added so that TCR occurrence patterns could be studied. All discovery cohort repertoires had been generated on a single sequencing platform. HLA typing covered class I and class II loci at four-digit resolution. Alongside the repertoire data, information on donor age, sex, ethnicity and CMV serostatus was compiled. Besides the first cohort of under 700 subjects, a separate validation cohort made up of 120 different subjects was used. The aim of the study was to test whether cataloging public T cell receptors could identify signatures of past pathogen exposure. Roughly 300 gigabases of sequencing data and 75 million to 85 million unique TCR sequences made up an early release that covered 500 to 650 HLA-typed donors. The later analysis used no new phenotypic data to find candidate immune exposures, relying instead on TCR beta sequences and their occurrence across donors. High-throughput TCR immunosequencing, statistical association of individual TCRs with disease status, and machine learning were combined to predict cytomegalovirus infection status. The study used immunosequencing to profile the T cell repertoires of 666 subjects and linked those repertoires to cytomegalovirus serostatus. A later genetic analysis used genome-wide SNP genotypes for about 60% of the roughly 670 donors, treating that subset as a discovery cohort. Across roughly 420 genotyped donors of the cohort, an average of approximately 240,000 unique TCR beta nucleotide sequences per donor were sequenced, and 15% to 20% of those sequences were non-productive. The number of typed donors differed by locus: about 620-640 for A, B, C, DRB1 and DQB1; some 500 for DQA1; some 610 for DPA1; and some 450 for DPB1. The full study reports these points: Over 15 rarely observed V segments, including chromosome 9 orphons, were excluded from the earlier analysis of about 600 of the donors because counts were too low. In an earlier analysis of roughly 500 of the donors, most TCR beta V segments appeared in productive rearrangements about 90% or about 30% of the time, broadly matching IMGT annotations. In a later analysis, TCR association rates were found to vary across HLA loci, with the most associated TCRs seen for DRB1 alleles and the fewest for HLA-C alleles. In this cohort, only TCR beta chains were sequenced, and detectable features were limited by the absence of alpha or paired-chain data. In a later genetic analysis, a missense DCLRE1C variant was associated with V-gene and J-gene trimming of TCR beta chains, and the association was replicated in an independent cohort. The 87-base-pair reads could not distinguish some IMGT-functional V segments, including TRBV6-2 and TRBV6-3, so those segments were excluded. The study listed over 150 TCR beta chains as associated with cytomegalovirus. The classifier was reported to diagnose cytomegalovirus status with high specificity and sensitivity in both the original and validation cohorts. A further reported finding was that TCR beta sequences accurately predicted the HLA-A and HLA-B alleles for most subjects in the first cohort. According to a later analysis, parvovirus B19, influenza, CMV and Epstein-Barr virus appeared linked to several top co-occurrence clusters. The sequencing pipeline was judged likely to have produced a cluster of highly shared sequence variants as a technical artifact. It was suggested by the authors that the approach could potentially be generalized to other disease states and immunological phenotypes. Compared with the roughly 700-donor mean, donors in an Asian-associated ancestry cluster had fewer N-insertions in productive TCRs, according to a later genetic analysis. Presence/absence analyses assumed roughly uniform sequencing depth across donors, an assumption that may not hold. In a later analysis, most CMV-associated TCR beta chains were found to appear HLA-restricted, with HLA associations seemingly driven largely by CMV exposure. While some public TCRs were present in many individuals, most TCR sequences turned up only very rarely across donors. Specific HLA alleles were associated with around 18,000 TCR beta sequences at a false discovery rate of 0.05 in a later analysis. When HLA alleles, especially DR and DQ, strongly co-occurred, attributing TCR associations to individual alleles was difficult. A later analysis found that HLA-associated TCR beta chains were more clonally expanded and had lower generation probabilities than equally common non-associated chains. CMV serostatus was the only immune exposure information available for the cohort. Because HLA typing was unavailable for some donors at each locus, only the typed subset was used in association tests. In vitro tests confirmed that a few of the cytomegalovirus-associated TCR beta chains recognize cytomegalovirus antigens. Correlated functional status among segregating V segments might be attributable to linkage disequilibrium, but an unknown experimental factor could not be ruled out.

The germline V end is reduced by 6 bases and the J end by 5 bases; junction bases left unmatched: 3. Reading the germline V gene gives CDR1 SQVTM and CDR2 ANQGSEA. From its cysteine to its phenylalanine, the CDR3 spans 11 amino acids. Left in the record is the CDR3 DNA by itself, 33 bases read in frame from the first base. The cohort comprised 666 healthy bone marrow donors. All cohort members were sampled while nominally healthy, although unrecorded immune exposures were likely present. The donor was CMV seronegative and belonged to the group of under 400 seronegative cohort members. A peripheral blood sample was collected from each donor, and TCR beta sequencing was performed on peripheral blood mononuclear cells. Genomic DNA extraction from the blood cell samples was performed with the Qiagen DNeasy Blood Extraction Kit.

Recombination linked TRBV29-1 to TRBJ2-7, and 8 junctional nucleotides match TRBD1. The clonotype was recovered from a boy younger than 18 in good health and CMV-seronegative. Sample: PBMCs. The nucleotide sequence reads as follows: TGCAGCGTCCAGACAGGGGACGAGCAGTACTTC. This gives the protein CSVQTGDEQYF.